These 26 T cell receptor beta chains were all obtained from the same sample, sequenced in a study of metastatic and nonmetastatic thyroid tumors. TCRdb re-called clones from the PCR reads using MiXCR. The sample consists of about 24,000 clones, over 20% of them appearing once. No patient had received any treatment before thyroid surgery. Material: blood. These receptors all stem from a female donor with papillary thyroid cancer or a benign thyroid nodule (not recorded which). Some clones in this sample may be carry-over from other donors' samples.

By its share, this clone is medium-sized. The V and J genes are TRBV27 and TRBJ2-1; 11 bases line up with TRBD2. This CDR3 contains 16 residues. CDR1 MNHEY and CDR2 SMNVEV come from the germline V gene (reference sequence). The trim removed 5 bases at V and 4 bases at J, leaving 7 bases unmatched. The CDR3 is CASSPRGTSGYNEQFF. The CDR3 DNA reads as TGTGCCAGCAGTCCTCGCGGGACTAGCGGTTACAATGAGCAGTTCTTC.

This clone came up many times. The V call is TRBV5-1, the J call TRBJ1-1, with 11 positions matching TRBD1. There are 17 residues in the CDR3. The trim removed 2 bases at V and 3 bases at J, leaving 9 bases unmatched. Germline V lookup: CDR1 SGHRS, CDR2 YFSETQ. The CDR3 region is CASSLLPPGQGDTEAFF. CDR3 nucleotides: TGCGCCAGCAGCTTACTCCCCCCGGGACAGGGGGACACTGAAGCTTTCTTT.

This clone came up many times. This chain joins TRBV15 and TRBJ2-3; D may be TRBD1 (6 bases). Trimming pared 10 bases from V and 3 bases from J, leaving 17 bases between. Germline V gene sequence: CDR1 LNHNV, CDR2 YYDKDF (reference sequence). CDR3 size: 14 residues. The DNA for the CDR3 is TGTGCCATCAAACAGGGCTTTGGAACAGATACGCAGTATTTT. It codes for CAIKQGFGTDTQYF.

The sample holds a few counts of this clone. The V and J genes are TRBV6-9 and TRBJ1-3; D call uncertain. This CDR3 has 13 residues. The germline CDR1 and CDR2 sequences are MNHGY and SVAAGI. Trimming removed 0 bases from V and 0 bases from J, with 0 bases in between. The CDR3 region has the DNA TGTGCCAGCAGTTATTCCTCTGGAAACACCATATATTTT. The encoded protein is CASSYSSGNTIYF.

In its sample, this clone was seen once. The chain employs TRBV5-1 and TRBJ2-7; the match to TRBD2 covers 11 bases. Germline loops: CDR1 SGHRS, CDR2 YFSETQ. This CDR3 region has 16 residues. With 4 bases clipped from V and 0 bases from J, the junction kept 6 bases outside the gene matches. CDR3 amino acids: CASSTQLAGGSYEQYF. The CDR3 nucleotides are TGCGCCAGCAGCACCCAGCTAGCGGGGGGCTCCTACGAGCAGTACTTC.

This clone is medium-sized (0.01 to 0.1%) by share. CDR3 bases: TGTGCCAGCAGCACGAGCAATCAGCCCCAGCATTTT. Its protein is CASSTSNQPQHF. J is TRBJ1-5 and V is TRBV7-2; D is unresolved. Germline V gene lookup returns CDR1 SGHTA and CDR2 FQGNSA. The V end lost 5 bases, the J end lost 1 base, and 3 bases lay between the germline ends. CDR3 length equals 12 residues.

The chain employs TRBV6-1 and TRBJ1-1; D may be TRBD1 (5 bases). V lost 5 bases, J lost 7 bases, and 17 bases lay in between. This CDR3 is 14 amino acids long. The germline V gene encodes CDR1 MNHNS and CDR2 SASEGT. CDR3: CASSPTLGVIEAFF. The CDR3 nucleotides are TGTGCCAGCAGTCCTACCTTAGGGGTCATTGAAGCTTTCTTT.

This clone is labeled medium-sized. CDR3: CASSIGAQSYEQYF. CDR3 coding DNA: TGTGCCAGTAGTATAGGGGCACAGTCCTACGAGCAGTACTTC. The gene calls are TRBV19 and TRBJ2-7; D is unclear. The CDR3 covers 14 residues. V shed 1 base and J shed 1 base, with 8 bases lying between them. In germline, CDR1 is LNHDA, CDR2 SQIVND (reference sequence).

The table lists this clone with many counts. The chain is built from TRBV11-2 and TRBJ2-4; D is possibly TRBD2 (5 bases). Germline CDR1 SGHAT, CDR2 FQNNGV. V was pared by 5 bases and J by 2 bases, with 13 bases between. This CDR3 has 15 residues. As DNA, the CDR3 is TGTGCCAGCAGCCATAGAAGCGGACCCAAAAACATTCAGTACTTC. Translated, it gives CASSHRSGPKNIQYF.

This clone was seen many times. The rearrangement joins TRBV7-2 to TRBJ2-5; 7 bases are a match to TRBD1. Per germline, CDR1 SGHTA and CDR2 FQGNSA. This CDR3 is 13 amino acids long. Trimming took 4 bases from V and 4 from J; bases not matched to a gene: 3. CDR3 nucleotides: TGTGCCAGCAGCTGGACAGGTTCAGAGACCCAGTACTTC. Protein sequence: CASSWTGSETQYF.

This clone showed up just a few times. The CDR3 nucleotides read TGTGCCAGCAGCAACGCACGCAGGGGTGACTTGCCAAGTAGCACAGATACGCAGTATTTT. Protein product: CASSNARRGDLPSSTDTQYF. The chain carries TRBV13 and TRBJ2-3, with D possibly matching TRBD1 (6 bases). The V gene lost 5 bases and the J gene lost 0 bases, with 27 bases spanning the gap. Germline V gives CDR1 PRHDT, CDR2 FYEKMQ (reference sequence). The length of the CDR3 is 20 residues.

The rearrangement links TRBV10-1 to TRBJ1-5; no firm D call. Trimming shortened V by 8 bases and J by 3 bases, and 8 bases separated the two germline ends. From germline, CDR1 is WNHNN and CDR2 SYGVQD (reference sequence). This CDR3 is built from 12 residues. The CDR3 reads CASSDYNQPQHF. DNA for the CDR3: TGCGCCAGCTCTGACTACAATCAGCCCCAGCATTTT.

This clone occurred once. The chain combines TRBV5-1 with TRBJ1-2; no definite D call. The CDR3 loop spans 12 amino acids. The V gene's germline CDR1 is SGHRS and CDR2 YFSETQ. The ends were cut back, 2 bases at V and 5 bases at J, with 7 bases in the middle. CDR3 residues: CASSLAEYGYTF. The DNA for the CDR3 is TGCGCCAGCAGCTTAGCAGAATATGGCTACACCTTC. The complete variable domain, with remaining parts taken from reference TRBV5-1 and TRBJ1-2, reads KAGVTQTPRYLIKTRGQQVTLSCSPISGHRSVSWYQQTPGQGLQFLFEYFSETQRNKGNFPGRFSGRQFSNSRSEMNVSTLELGDSALYLCASSLAEYGYTFGSGTRLTVV.

As for this clone: One end of the junction varies from germline; a read error may be responsible. This sequence joins TRBV20-1 and TRBJ2-1; perhaps TRBD1 as D (5 bases). CDR3 size: 13 residues. Germline values: CDR1 DFQATT, CDR2 SNEGSKA (reference sequence). CDR3 residues: CSARAWGGNEQFF. CDR3 sequence (DNA): TGCAGCGCTAGAGCGTGGGGCGGTAATGAGCAGTTCTTC.

In this sample, this clone turned up many times. The chain uses TRBV14 and TRBJ1-2; perhaps TRBD1 as D (6 bases). There are 14 residues in the CDR3. CDR1 is SGHDN, CDR2 FVKESK, per germline. Trimming cost V 4 bases and J 8 bases, with 17 bases left between them. CDR3 nucleotides: TGTGCCAGCAGCCGTGTGGGGGGGGCTCGGGGCTACACCTTC. This sequence encodes CASSRVGGARGYTF.

This clone was seen repeatedly, ten times or more. The rearrangement links TRBV18 to TRBJ1-2; D possibly corresponds to TRBD1 (5 bases). This CDR3 spans 11 amino acids. Trimming removed 2 bases from V and 7 bases from J, with 5 bases in between. Germline CDR1 KGHSH, CDR2 LQKENI. CDR3 nucleotide sequence: TGTGCCAGCTCACCAGACAGTGGCTACACCTTC. This gives the protein CASSPDSGYTF.

This clone was picked up many times. A much larger clone lies one base from this, so it may be a read error. This chain connects TRBV20-1 to TRBJ2-7; 7 nucleotides line up with TRBD2. The CDR3 sequence is 15 residues long. Germline CDR1 reads DFQATT; CDR2 reads SNEGSKA (reference sequence). CDR3 bases: TGCAATGCTAGAGCGGGGAGCGGGGAATGGTACGAGCAGTACTTC. Translating gives CNARAGSGEWYEQYF.

This clone was detected ten times or more. The chain recombines TRBV20-1 with TRBJ1-2, with D possibly matching TRBD1 (5 bases). Germline CDR1 is DFQATT and CDR2 is SNEGSKA (reference sequence). CDR3 length: 12 amino acids. Trimming took 3 bases from V and 8 from J, leaving 13 bases between them. The CDR3 protein is CSASLPGKGYTF. The CDR3 bases are TGCAGTGCTAGTTTGCCAGGGAAGGGCTACACCTTC.

The sample holds a few counts of this clone. One junction end does not reproduce the germline sequence, and a read error may be involved. This chain links TRBV12-3 or TRBV12-4 with TRBJ1-2; maybe TRBD1 (5 bases). This CDR3 region has 13 residues. The CDR3 protein is CARSLSGGYGYTF. CDR3 coding DNA: TGTGCCAGAAGTTTATCGGGGGGATATGGCTACACCTTC.

The table lists this clone with a count of one. The conserved phenylalanine or tryptophan normally closing the CDR3 is absent here, so this likely arose from a read error. The chain uses TRBV6-2 or TRBV6-3 and TRBJ2-2, with D tentatively TRBD1 (6 bases). This CDR3 comprises 12 residues. Germline CDR1 reads MNHEY; CDR2 reads SVGEGT. Trimming shortened V by 10 bases and J by 7 bases, and 13 bases separated the two germline ends. Here the CDR3 DNA reads TGTGCCACCACAGGGTCTAACGGGGAGCTGTTTTTA. Translation gives CATTGSNGELFL.

This clone showed up many times. The rearrangement joins TRBV20-1 to TRBJ2-5, with D possibly being TRBD2 (5 bases). From germline, CDR1 is DFQATT and CDR2 SNEGSKA (reference sequence). CDR3 length: 16 residues. CDR3 sequence (DNA): TGCAGCGCCCGGGGAGATCTATTCCTTGGCCAAGAGACCCAGTACTTC. Translating it yields CSARGDLFLGQETQYF.

Ten or more counts support this clone. V usage is TRBV30 and J usage is TRBJ2-2; possibly TRBD1 or TRBD2 for D (5 bases each). The CDR3 consists of 14 residues. V dropped 3 bases and J dropped 7 bases, with 15 bases sitting between them. In germline, CDR1 is GTSNPN, CDR2 SVGIG (reference sequence). The CDR3 nucleotides are TGTGCCTGGAGCGGGGACCTAGCAGTCGGGGAGCTGTTTTTT. Its translation: CAWSGDLAVGELFF. The full variable domain, its missing parts supplied by reference TRBV30 and TRBJ2-2, is SQTIHQWPATLVQPVGSPLSLECTVEGTSNPNLYWYRQAAGRGLQLLFYSVGIGQISSEVPQNLSASRPQDRQFILSSKKLLLSDSGFYLCAWSGDLAVGELFFGEGSRLTVL.

The table lists this clone with many counts. The rearrangement uses TRBV4-3 and TRBJ1-6; 7 bases map to TRBD1. CDR1 is LGHNA, CDR2 YSLEER, per germline. V lost 1 base and J lost 7; bases outside the gene matches: 13. This CDR3 contains 18 residues. The CDR3 bases are TGCGCCAGCAGCCAAGCAACCTACCGGACAGGTTTGAATTCACCCCTCCACTTT. It is translated as CASSQATYRTGLNSPLHF.

This clone was counted many times. The rearrangement uses TRBV20-1 and TRBJ2-1; TRBD2 might be the D (7 bases). With 5 bases removed from V and 5 bases from J, the gap between germline ends came to 25 bases. The CDR3 is 17 amino acids. The germline V gene has CDR1 DFQATT and CDR2 SNEGSKA (reference sequence). CDR3: CSAGDPLRGLIDNEQFF. CDR3 coding DNA: TGCAGTGCTGGTGACCCGTTGCGGGGGCTTATTGACAATGAGCAGTTCTTC.

With respect to this clone: The conserved closing phenylalanine or tryptophan is absent in this CDR3, likely reflecting a read error. The limits of the CDR3 on the DNA are not certain, so only TCRdb's listed CDR3 is given. V and J are TRBV10-2 and TRBJ1-5; the D call TRBD1 from the table was never checked on the DNA. The germline V gene has CDR1 WSHSY and CDR2 SAAADI. Ends included, the CDR3 has 13 residues. CDR3: CASSRDGNQPQQI.

By share, this clone ranks as medium-sized (0.01 to 0.1%). The chain's CDR3 is CSAYGTAISYEQYF. The DNA for the CDR3 is TGCAGTGCTTACGGGACAGCGATCTCCTACGAGCAGTACTTC. The rearrangement uses TRBV20-1 and TRBJ2-7, with 7 bases fitting TRBD1. Trimming at V came to 5 bases and at J to 0 bases, leaving 7 bases not matched to a gene. The CDR3 length is 14 residues. Germline CDR1 reads DFQATT; CDR2 reads SNEGSKA (reference sequence).